A selection of T cell receptor beta chains follows, all from one sample in a study of post-analysis software for immune sequencing data. TCRdb re-derived calls from the PCR reads in MiXCR, one entry per CDR3 protein. Of approximately 660,000 distinct CDR3 sequences listed, approximately 59% were seen once; the top ten hold about 11%. The sample comprised blood. These receptors were obtained from a girl aged 2-10 years with multiple sclerosis. Each CDR3 is given with its conserved first and last residue. A D gene is named only where the DNA matches it firmly. Clone size, where shown, is once, few, many, or a class for clones that have expanded.

size	V	D	J	CDR3	DNA
-	TRBV24-1	-	TRBJ1-2	CATSDPHGGGNYGYTF	TGTGCCACCAGTGATCCCCACGGGGGCGGGAACTATGGCTACACCTTC
-	TRBV11-2	-	TRBJ2-7	CASSSPGQTREQYF	TGTGCCAGCAGCTCCCCCGGCCAGACTAGGGAGCAGTACTTC
-	TRBV29-1	TRBD2	TRBJ2-1	CSVEEAGVYNEQFF	TGCAGCGTTGAGGAAGCGGGAGTTTACAATGAGCAGTTCTTC
-	TRBV4-2	-	TRBJ1-2	CASSQGGGDYGYTF	TGTGCCAGCAGCCAGGGCGGAGGGGACTATGGCTACACCTTC
-	TRBV6-5	-	TRBJ2-7	CASSYSAEGGNEQYF	TGTGCCAGCAGTTACTCGGCCGAAGGAGGGAACGAGCAGTACTTC
-	TRBV25-1	-	TRBJ2-3	CASSEFGSRDTQYF	TGTGCCAGCAGTGAGTTCGGGTCCCGGGATACGCAGTATTTT
-	TRBV29-1	TRBD1	TRBJ2-5	CSVGADRGLAETQYF	TGCAGCGTTGGGGCGGACAGGGGCCTTGCAGAGACCCAGTACTTC
-	TRBV18	TRBD1	TRBJ2-7	CASSGGQDYEQYF	TGTGCCAGCTCAGGAGGACAGGACTACGAGCAGTACTTC
-	TRBV20-1	TRBD2	TRBJ2-5	CSARGSGGAPGETQYF	TGCAGTGCTAGGGGTAGCGGGGGGGCCCCGGGTGAGACCCAGTACTTC
-	TRBV29-1	TRBD2	TRBJ2-1	CSAMGGNNEQFF	TGCAGCGCCATGGGGGGGAACAATGAGCAGTTCTTC
few	TRBV20-1	TRBD2	TRBJ2-3	CSARRGGENTDTQYF	TGCAGTGCTAGGAGGGGAGGGGAAAACACAGATACGCAGTATTTT
-	TRBV28	-	TRBJ2-7	CASRTQGSYEQYF	TGTGCCAGCCGAACGCAAGGCTCCTACGAGCAGTACTTC
-	TRBV7-2	TRBD2	TRBJ2-5	CASSLGGRAAETQYF	TGTGCCAGCAGCTTAGGTGGGAGGGCGGCAGAGACCCAGTACTTC
-	TRBV20-1	TRBD2	TRBJ2-3	CRAGETDTQYF	TGCAGGGCGGGAGAAACAGATACGCAGTATTTT
-	TRBV11-2	TRBD2	TRBJ2-7	CASSSIAGVAYEQYF	TGTGCCAGCAGCTCGATAGCGGGAGTCGCCTACGAGCAGTACTTC
-	TRBV11-3	-	TRBJ2-3	CASSGEDSTDTQYF	TGTGCCAGCAGCGGTGAGGATAGCACAGATACGCAGTATTTT
few	TRBV25-1	-	TRBJ2-7	CASSEGQTYEQYF	TGTGCCAGCAGTGAAGGGCAGACCTACGAGCAGTACTTC
-	TRBV6-1	-	TRBJ1-2	CASSAGPLGGYTF	TGTGCCAGCAGTGCGGGCCCCTTGGGAGGCTACACCTTC
-	TRBV12-3/TRBV12-4	TRBD2	TRBJ2-2	CASSLAGANTGELFF	TGTGCCAGCAGTCTAGCGGGAGCTAACACCGGGGAGCTGTTTTTT
few	TRBV20-1	-	TRBJ2-1	CSARDPVFEQFF	TGCAGTGCTAGAGATCCAGTATTTGAGCAGTTCTTC
-	TRBV4-1	-	TRBJ2-4	CASSQNYDNWEQYF	TGCGCCAGCAGCCAGAATTACGACAATTGGGAGCAGTACTTC
-	TRBV9	TRBD1	TRBJ1-2	CASSAGAGTGSYGYTF	TGTGCCAGCAGCGCGGGGGCTGGGACAGGGAGCTATGGCTACACCTTC
-	TRBV20-1	TRBD2	TRBJ2-3	CSARARGGGLASDTQYF	TGCAGTGCTAGAGCCAGAGGCGGGGGACTAGCGTCAGATACGCAGTATTTT
-	TRBV5-1	TRBD2	TRBJ2-7	CASSFGTSGRGKAYEQYF	TGCGCCAGCAGCTTTGGGACTAGCGGGAGGGGAAAGGCCTACGAGCAGTACTTC
-	TRBV4-2	TRBD2	TRBJ2-7	CASSQETSASSYNEQYF	TGTGCCAGCAGCCAAGAGACTAGCGCCAGCTCCTACAATGAGCAGTACTTC
-	TRBV6-2/TRBV6-3	-	TRBJ1-2	CATLPQGPTHGYTF	TGTGCCACCCTACCCCAGGGGCCGACCCATGGCTACACCTTC
-	TRBV13	-	TRBJ2-3	CASSPGSPQVTQYF	TGTGCCAGCAGCCCCGGGAGCCCGCAGGTTACGCAGTATTTT
-	TRBV20-1	-	TRBJ1-1	CSGTTNMNTEAFF	TGCAGTGGGACCACGAACATGAACACTGAAGCTTTCTTT
-	TRBV11-2	TRBD1	TRBJ2-1	CASSLVPTGYDNEQFF	TGTGCCAGCAGCTTAGTTCCGACAGGGTATGACAATGAGCAGTTCTTC
-	TRBV24-1	TRBD1	TRBJ2-1	CATSRTGGSNNEQFF	TGTGCCACCAGTAGGACAGGGGGATCCAACAATGAGCAGTTCTTC
-	TRBV7-9	TRBD2	TRBJ2-1	CASSLSKSGREFF	TGTGCCAGCAGCTTAAGTAAGAGCGGGAGAGAGTTCTTC
-	TRBV11-2	TRBD2	TRBJ2-2	CASRYGLAGPRTGELFF	TGTGCCAGCAGATACGGACTAGCGGGGCCGAGGACCGGGGAGCTGTTTTTT
once	TRBV20-1	TRBD2	TRBJ2-1	CSASRVLAVSSYNEQFF	TGCAGTGCTAGCAGGGTCCTAGCGGTGAGCTCCTACAATGAGCAGTTCTTC
-	TRBV7-9	-	TRBJ2-4	CASSSGTRRNIQYF	TGTGCCAGCAGCTCCGGGACAAGGAGAAACATTCAGTACTTC
-	TRBV20-1	-	TRBJ2-7	CSAQKAGSNGQYF	TGCAGTGCTCAGAAGGCGGGGTCGAACGGGCAGTACTTC
-	TRBV29-1	-	TRBJ2-3	CSVSADTQYF	TGCAGCGTTTCAGCAGATACGCAGTATTTT
-	TRBV15	TRBD1	TRBJ1-5	CATSRNRGSNQPQHF	TGTGCCACCAGCAGAAACAGGGGATCCAATCAGCCCCAGCATTTT
once	TRBV20-1	TRBD1	TRBJ1-2	CSARVPTGNYGYTF	TGCAGTGCTAGAGTCCCGACAGGGAACTATGGCTACACCTTC
once	TRBV10-3	TRBD2	TRBJ2-3	CAISAGLAGGGTDTQYF	TGTGCCATCAGCGCTGGACTAGCGGGGGGAGGCACAGATACGCAGTATTTT
once	TRBV9	-	TRBJ1-1	CASSVAGKGGTEAFF	TGTGCCAGCAGCGTAGCTGGGAAAGGGGGCACTGAAGCTTTCTTT
-	TRBV20-1	TRBD1	TRBJ1-2	CSATGQGNYGYTF	TGCAGTGCTACTGGACAGGGAAACTATGGCTACACCTTC
-	TRBV29-1	TRBD2	TRBJ2-3	CSVVFSGLAWDTDTQYF	TGCAGCGTTGTGTTTTCGGGACTAGCGTGGGACACAGATACGCAGTATTTT
-	TRBV29-1	-	TRBJ1-4	CSVEDSMGDREKLFF	TGCAGCGTTGAAGACTCGATGGGCGACAGGGAAAAACTGTTTTTT
few	TRBV6-4	TRBD1	TRBJ1-2	CASSGRDSTYYTF	TGTGCCAGCAGTGGCCGGGACAGTACCTATTACACCTTC
-	TRBV6-5	TRBD2	TRBJ2-5	CASSYVERGDRETQYF	TGTGCCAGCAGTTACGTCGAGCGGGGCGATCGGGAGACCCAGTACTTC
-	TRBV6-2/TRBV6-3	TRBD2	TRBJ2-3	CASSFWTSGGTDTQYF	TGTGCCAGCAGTTTCTGGACTAGCGGGGGAACAGATACGCAGTATTTT
-	TRBV6-1	-	TRBJ2-1	CASSGNRQRLEHNEQFF	TGTGCCAGCAGTGGGAACAGGCAGCGACTAGAGCACAATGAGCAGTTCTTC
-	TRBV6-5	-	TRBJ2-5	CASSQNLQGETQYF	TGTGCCAGCAGCCAAAATCTCCAGGGAGAGACCCAGTACTTC
few	TRBV29-1	TRBD1	TRBJ2-3	CSVEDRGLRADTQYF	TGCAGCGTTGAAGACAGGGGGTTGAGGGCAGATACGCAGTATTTT
-	TRBV10-3	-	TRBJ2-7	CAIRPASEEQYF	TGTGCCATCAGGCCTGCCTCTGAGGAGCAGTACTTC
-	TRBV29-1	-	TRBJ2-3	CSGTAETNTQYF	TGCAGCGGGACAGCCGAGACGAATACGCAGTATTTT
-	TRBV5-5	TRBD1	TRBJ2-1	CASSPTGRNEQFF	TGTGCCAGCAGCCCGACAGGGAGAAATGAGCAGTTCTTC
-	TRBV20-1	-	TRBJ2-1	CSATLTAHNEQFF	TGCAGTGCTACCTTGACTGCCCACAATGAGCAGTTCTTC
-	TRBV30	-	TRBJ2-1	CAWTKGGWYNEQFF	TGTGCCTGGACAAAGGGGGGATGGTACAATGAGCAGTTCTTC
-	TRBV10-3	-	TRBJ2-7	CAISESKAAEQYF	TGTGCCATCAGTGAGTCGAAAGCCGCCGAGCAGTACTTC